The 32 T cell receptor beta chains in this list originate from one sample, sequenced in a study of cytomegalovirus exposure and HLA in healthy donors. 13 Jbeta primers and 60 Vbeta primers were used for the PCR. Sequencing used immunoSEQ multiplex PCR; TCRdb keeps in-frame clones, though not all of them. The profile covers more than 85,000 clones, with roughly two thirds appearing a single time and around 6.5% taken by the ten largest. The sample taken for sequencing was PBMCs. These TCRs come from a woman in her twenties or thirties in good health and CMV-seronegative.

This clone came up a few times. The chain uses TRBV10-3 and TRBJ1-2; D is possibly TRBD1 (5 bases). Trimming removed 2 bases from V and 13 bases from J, with 17 bases in between. The CDR3 runs 13 residues. Germline V gene lookup returns CDR1 ENHRY and CDR2 SYGVKD. The CDR3 loop reads CAISETLQGFSTF. Written as DNA, the CDR3 is TGTGCCATCAGTGAGACCCTGCAGGGTTTTAGCACCTTC.

The J gene is TRBJ2-3, the V gene TRBV6-5; 8 bases agree with TRBD1. Trimming took 5 bases from V and 5 from J; bases not matched to a gene: 6. Germline V CDR1 and CDR2: MNHEY, SVGAGI. This CDR3 is 14 amino acids long. DNA of the CDR3: TGTGCCAGCAGTCACCGGGACAGGAAAGATACGCAGTATTTT. Its protein product is CASSHRDRKDTQYF.

This sequence joins TRBV5-6 and TRBJ1-2; 7 bases line up with TRBD1. The CDR3 is 13 residues long. The trim removed 4 bases at V and 6 bases at J, leaving 6 bases unmatched. The V gene's germline CDR1 is SGHDT and CDR2 YYEEEE. The CDR3 region is CASSLGQVNGYTF. For the CDR3, the DNA is TGTGCCAGCAGCCTAGGACAGGTCAATGGCTACACCTTC.

This chain uses TRBV6-6 with TRBJ1-5; D perhaps matches TRBD1 (5 bases). CDR1 and CDR2 (germline): MNHNY, SVGAGI (reference sequence). The V end was cut by 3 bases, the J end by 7 bases, with 13 bases between. The CDR3 covers 14 residues. The CDR3 coding sequence is TGTGCCAGCAGTTATGGGGGGGGTGGGCAGCCCCAGCATTTT. This gives the protein CASSYGGGGQPQHF.

This clone was counted a few times. This chain joins TRBV13 and TRBJ2-1; 7 nucleotides agree with TRBD1. The ends lost 4 bases at V and 4 bases at J; junction bases unmatched: 10. CDR3 size: 16 residues. Germline assignment: CDR1 PRHDT and CDR2 FYEKMQ (reference sequence). CDR3 loop: CASSSKKGARYNEQFF. In nucleotides, the CDR3 is TGTGCCAGCAGCTCCAAGAAGGGGGCGAGGTACAATGAGCAGTTCTTC. Looking up the rest from reference TRBV13 and TRBJ2-1 gives the full variable domain: AAGVIQSPRHLIKEKRETATLKCYPIPRHDTVYWYQQGPGQDPQFLISFYEKMQSDKGSIPDRFSAQQFSDYHSELNMSSLELGDSALYFCASSSKKGARYNEQFFGPGTRLTVL.

J is TRBJ1-1 and V is TRBV11-2; D is uncertain. Germline-derived CDR1 and CDR2 are SGHAT and FQNNGV. The CDR3 spans 14 residues. The CDR3 protein is CASGSGGGNTEAFF. The DNA of the CDR3 is TGTGCTTCGGGGTCCGGCGGAGGGAACACTGAAGCTTTCTTT.

This clone was detected only a few times. The rearrangement uses TRBV5-1 and TRBJ1-5; D possibly corresponds to TRBD1 (5 bases). The CDR3 has 13 amino acids. From germline, CDR1 is SGHRS and CDR2 YFSETQ. V was pared by 4 bases and J by 5 bases, with 10 bases between. CDR3 in DNA: TGCGCCAGCAGCGACACGGGGGATCAGCCCCAGCATTTT. Its translation: CASSDTGDQPQHF. The full variable domain, rest sourced from reference TRBV5-1 and TRBJ1-5, is KAGVTQTPRYLIKTRGQQVTLSCSPISGHRSVSWYQQTPGQGLQFLFEYFSETQRNKGNFPGRFSGRQFSNSRSEMNVSTLELGDSALYLCASSDTGDQPQHFGDGTRLSIL.

The CDR3 spells CASSLEQGATYNSPLHF. CDR3 nucleotides: TGTGCCAGCAGCTTGGAACAGGGGGCCACCTATAATTCACCCCTCCACTTT. V and J are TRBV5-6 and TRBJ1-6, with TRBD1 matching 9 bases. The CDR3 is 17 residues long. V lost 0 bases and J lost 2; bases outside the gene matches: 3. CDR1 SGHDT and CDR2 YYEEEE come from the germline V gene.

The V and J genes are TRBV7-9 and TRBJ2-3, with a weak D call TRBD2 (6 bases). With 4 bases removed from V and 6 bases from J, the gap between germline ends came to 17 bases. Germline assignment: CDR1 SEHNR and CDR2 FQNEAQ (reference sequence). The CDR3 length is 15 residues. The CDR3 here is CASSSGLLMGDTQYF. Here the CDR3 DNA reads TGTGCCAGCAGCTCGGGACTCTTAATGGGGGATACGCAGTATTTT.

Only one count was recorded for this clone. The rearrangement uses TRBV5-1 and TRBJ2-2; a possible D gene is TRBD2 (6 bases). The V end was cut by 4 bases, the J end by 4 bases, with 14 bases between. CDR1 is SGHRS, CDR2 YFSETQ, per germline. The CDR3 covers 15 residues. The chain's CDR3 is CASSPTSFGTGELFF. CDR3 nucleotide sequence: TGCGCCAGCAGCCCCACTAGCTTCGGCACCGGGGAGCTGTTTTTT. Variable domain in full (rest from reference TRBV5-1 and TRBJ2-2): KAGVTQTPRYLIKTRGQQVTLSCSPISGHRSVSWYQQTPGQGLQFLFEYFSETQRNKGNFPGRFSGRQFSNSRSEMNVSTLELGDSALYLCASSPTSFGTGELFFGEGSRLTVL.

The chain couples TRBV5-4 to TRBJ2-2; TRBD2 is a possible D gene (5 bases). The CDR3 consists of 16 residues. The germline V and J ends were trimmed by 4 bases and 4 bases, with 17 bases remaining between them. The germline V gene encodes CDR1 SGHNT and CDR2 YYREEE (reference sequence). Here the CDR3 reads CASSGPGGRATGELFF. The CDR3 region has the DNA TGTGCCAGCAGCGGCCCAGGAGGCCGGGCCACCGGGGAGCTGTTTTTT.

V is TRBV10-2 and J is TRBJ2-3; 9 bases are a match to TRBD2. CDR3 size: 16 residues. V lost 6 bases to trimming and J lost 0 bases; unmatched junction nucleotides: 7. Germline V gene lookup returns CDR1 WSHSY and CDR2 SAAADI. CDR3 protein: CASRGPSGASTDTQYF. DNA for the CDR3: TGCGCCAGCAGGGGGCCTAGCGGGGCCAGCACAGATACGCAGTATTTT.

The genes are TRBV5-1 and TRBJ1-6; D is possibly TRBD1 (5 bases). Trimming shortened V by 4 bases and J by 7 bases, and 12 bases separated the two germline ends. The CDR3 loop spans 14 amino acids. The germline V gene encodes CDR1 SGHRS and CDR2 YFSETQ. CDR3 protein: CASSRGSDNSPLHF. The CDR3 DNA follows: TGCGCCAGCAGCCGGGGGTCGGACAATTCACCCCTCCACTTT.

The chain combines TRBV4-1 with TRBJ2-2, with 10 positions matching TRBD2. The CDR3 loop spans 16 amino acids. The J segment lost 4 bases and the V segment lost 1 base, leaving 3 bases of the junction unmatched. The germline V gene has CDR1 MGHRA and CDR2 YSYEKL. The CDR3 protein is CASSQASGRLTGELFF. DNA for the CDR3: TGCGCCAGCAGCCAAGCTAGCGGGAGACTCACCGGGGAGCTGTTTTTT.

This clone was seen a handful of times. This chain connects TRBV7-8 to TRBJ2-1; 10 positions match TRBD1. Looked up from germline, CDR1 is SGHVS and CDR2 is FQNEAQ. With V trimmed by 5 bases and J by 7 bases, 8 bases remained unmatched. CDR3 length equals 15 residues. The CDR3 nucleotides are TGTGCCAGCAGCAAGCGACAGGGGGCTTTAAATGAGCAGTTCTTC. Translating gives CASSKRQGALNEQFF.

This clone has a single count. This chain uses TRBV7-2 with TRBJ2-7, with 7 nucleotides matching TRBD2. Germline V lookup: CDR1 SGHTA, CDR2 FQGNSA. The CDR3 length is 15 residues. The ends lost 1 base at V and 2 bases at J; junction bases unmatched: 5. Here the CDR3 reads CASSLVTGTTYEQYF. The CDR3, as DNA: TGTGCCAGCAGCTTAGTGACCGGGACTACCTACGAGCAGTACTTC.

There are a few counts of this clone. CDR3 in DNA: TGTGCCAGCAGTCGACAGGAAGGGGTCTACGAGCAGTACTTC. It encodes CASSRQEGVYEQYF. The chain couples TRBV27 to TRBJ2-7; tentatively, D is TRBD1 (6 bases). CDR3 length: 14 amino acids. Trimming removed 5 bases from V and 3 bases from J, with 14 bases in between. CDR1 MNHEY and CDR2 SMNVEV come from the germline V gene (reference sequence).

V gene TRBV7-2 combines with J gene TRBJ1-1, with 9 nucleotides matching TRBD1. CDR1 is SGHTA and CDR2 is FQGNSA in the germline V gene. Trimming at V came to 3 bases and at J to 5 bases, leaving 4 bases not matched to a gene. There are 14 residues in the CDR3. CDR3 sequence reads: CASSFSDRGTEAFF. CDR3 DNA: TGTGCCAGCAGCTTCTCGGACAGGGGAACTGAAGCTTTCTTT.

The chain joins TRBV2 to TRBJ2-5; tentatively, D is TRBD2 (6 bases). The V gene lost 8 bases and the J gene lost 5 bases, with 15 bases spanning the gap. CDR3 size: 13 residues. Per the germline V gene, CDR1 is SNHLY and CDR2 is FYNNEI. The CDR3 is CASVRPGVETQYF. The CDR3 region has the DNA TGTGCCAGCGTCCGGCCGGGAGTCGAGACCCAGTACTTC.

This chain's CDR3 is CSAEIEGAKGYGYTF. DNA of the CDR3: TGCAGCGCTGAGATAGAGGGGGCTAAAGGGTATGGCTACACCTTC. The chain carries TRBV29-1 and TRBJ1-2, with 7 bases matching TRBD1. This CDR3 comprises 15 residues. CDR1 SQVTM and CDR2 ANQGSEA come from the germline V gene. V lost 7 bases and J lost 5; bases outside the gene matches: 16.

This clone was detected a few times. V and J are TRBV6-1 and TRBJ2-3; 8 bases fit TRBD1. This CDR3 region has 15 residues. V shed 6 bases and J 1 base; nucleotides not matched to a gene: 6. CDR1 MNHNS and CDR2 SASEGT come from the germline V gene. The CDR3 DNA is TGTGCCAGCAGAGAGACAGGGGTGGGCACAGATACGCAGTATTTT. It is translated as CASRETGVGTDTQYF.

V is TRBV6-5 and J is TRBJ2-7; TRBD1 matches 9 bases. Unmatched junction bases numbered 9, after V lost 6 bases and J lost 6 bases. CDR1 is MNHEY, CDR2 SVGAGI, per germline. This CDR3 has 14 residues. This CDR3 reads CASSRTGEYSEQYF. CDR3 nucleotides: TGTGCCAGCAGCAGGACAGGGGAGTATAGCGAGCAGTACTTC.

This clone was seen once. The gene calls are TRBV7-2 and TRBJ2-5; TRBD2 matches at 8 bases. V lost 5 bases, J lost 5 bases, and 10 bases stayed unmatched. CDR1 and CDR2 from the germline V gene are SGHTA and FQGNSA. The CDR3 sequence is 15 residues long. The chain's CDR3 is CASSSRGGSRETQYF. In nucleotides, the CDR3 is TGTGCCAGCAGCAGCCGGGGGGGCTCCCGGGAGACCCAGTACTTC.

This clone was seen a handful of times. This chain links TRBV6-6 with TRBJ1-1, with D possibly being TRBD1 (5 bases). V dropped 2 bases and J dropped 2 bases, with 9 bases sitting between them. CDR1 and CDR2 from the germline V gene are MNHNY and SVGAGI (reference sequence). CDR3 length: 14 residues. The CDR3 DNA sequence: TGTGCCAGCAGTTACGTGCAGGGCAACACTGAAGCTTTCTTT. The encoded protein is CASSYVQGNTEAFF.

V and J are TRBV7-3 and TRBJ1-1; 10 bases fit TRBD1. Germline CDR1 reads SGHTA; CDR2 reads FQGTGA. Germline trimming cut 5 bases from V and 4 bases from J; bases unmatched to any gene: 4. CDR3 length equals 14 residues. The CDR3 nucleotides read TGTGCCAGCAGCGTGGGGACAGGGGCCACTGAAGCTTTCTTT. Translated, it gives CASSVGTGATEAFF.

V usage is TRBV5-1 and J usage is TRBJ2-3, with 7 nucleotides matching TRBD2. The junction had 3 bases not matched to a gene; V was cut back by 0 bases and J by 5 bases. The CDR3 consists of 14 residues. In germline, CDR1 is SGHRS, CDR2 YFSETQ. CDR3 loop: CASSLGGGEDTQYF. The CDR3 DNA is TGCGCCAGCAGCTTGGGCGGGGGTGAAGATACGCAGTATTTT.

The chain links TRBV18 to TRBJ1-4, with D perhaps TRBD1 (6 bases). With 3 bases removed from V and 7 bases from J, the gap between germline ends came to 15 bases. This CDR3 has 15 residues. CDR1 is KGHSH and CDR2 is LQKENI in the germline V gene. Here the CDR3 DNA reads TGTGCCAGCTCACCGGGCGGGGGCACGAGTGAAAAACTGTTTTTT. It encodes CASSPGGGTSEKLFF.

This clone occurred a few times. This chain links TRBV5-1 with TRBJ2-7, with a weak D call TRBD1 (5 bases). This CDR3 spans 15 amino acids. Trimming shortened V by 0 bases and J by 2 bases, and 12 bases separated the two germline ends. Germline loops: CDR1 SGHRS, CDR2 YFSETQ. CDR3 nucleotides: TGCGCCAGCAGCTTGGGACAAACAGGCCCCTACGAGCAGTACTTC. This codes for CASSLGQTGPYEQYF.

The gene calls are TRBV27 and TRBJ1-4; the D is unclear. V gave up 6 bases and J gave up 4 bases, with 12 bases separating them. This CDR3 has 14 residues. Germline loops: CDR1 MNHEY, CDR2 SMNVEV (reference sequence). The CDR3, as DNA: TGTGCCAGCAGGGCTCGGGGTATTAATGAAAAACTGTTTTTT. Protein: CASRARGINEKLFF.

This chain joins TRBV4-1 and TRBJ2-7; possible D gene TRBD1, 6 bases. Trimming took off 1 base at V and 0 bases at J, with 13 bases between the two ends. The CDR3 totals 16 residues. Germline V gene data show CDR1 as MGHRA and CDR2 as YSYEKL. CDR3 loop: CASSQGLGTTSYEQYF. In nucleotides, the CDR3 is TGCGCCAGCAGCCAAGGGTTGGGGACAACCTCCTACGAGCAGTACTTC.

The V call is TRBV10-3, the J call TRBJ2-3, with a weak D call TRBD1 (6 bases). The CDR3 contains 16 residues. Trimming removed 0 bases at V and 4 bases at J, with 14 bases between. Germline V gives CDR1 ENHRY, CDR2 SYGVKD. The CDR3: CAISESRDIRSDTQYF. The CDR3 coding sequence is TGTGCCATCAGTGAGTCCCGGGACATACGTTCAGATACGCAGTATTTT.

V and J are TRBV6-1 and TRBJ1-1, with D possibly TRBD1 on 5 matching bases. The V gene lost 5 bases and the J gene lost 7 bases, with 11 bases spanning the gap. Germline V gives CDR1 MNHNS, CDR2 SASEGT. This CDR3 contains 12 residues. CDR3 protein: CASSWGVGEAFF. CDR3 DNA sequence: TGTGCCAGCAGTTGGGGGGTAGGTGAAGCTTTCTTT.